These T cell receptor beta chains were read from a single sample in a study of beta chain features in type 1 diabetes. Assay used: immunoSEQ multiplex PCR; TCRdb lists only in-frame clones, some missing. The profile covers hundreds of thousands of clones, with 15% appearing a single time and around 0.095% taken by the ten largest. Input material: naive CD4+ T cells from blood. All receptors derive from a man between 18 and 29 years old in good health. The CDR3 runs from the conserved cysteine through the conserved F or W. The D gene is left open where the match is weak. Clone size, where shown, is once, few, many, or a class for clones that have expanded.

clone_size: .; j_call: TRBJ1-1; cdr3_length: 16; v_call: TRBV5-1; d_call: .; cdr3_nt: TGCGCCAGCAGCTTGGCCGGGAGGCGCCGGGGCACTGAAGCTTTCTTT; cdr3_aa: CASSLAGRRRGTEAFF
clone_size: few; j_call: TRBJ2-4; cdr3_length: 15; v_call: TRBV7-9; d_call: .; cdr3_nt: TGTGCCAGCAGCTTAATGGGGCTAGCCAAAAACATTCAGTACTTC; cdr3_aa: CASSLMGLAKNIQYF
clone_size: .; j_call: TRBJ2-7; cdr3_length: 17; v_call: TRBV23-1; d_call: .; cdr3_nt: TGCGCCAGCAGTCCCCAGGCCGCCGGGATAGGGGGAAGCGAGCAGTACTTC; cdr3_aa: CASSPQAAGIGGSEQYF
clone_size: .; j_call: TRBJ2-7; cdr3_length: 12; v_call: TRBV5-1; d_call: .; cdr3_nt: TGCGCCAGCAGCCTAAGCCTCTACGAGCAGTACTTC; cdr3_aa: CASSLSLYEQYF
clone_size: .; j_call: TRBJ1-2; cdr3_length: 13; v_call: TRBV29-1; d_call: .; cdr3_nt: TGCAGCGTTGGGGGCGGACTTTACTATGGCTACACCTTC; cdr3_aa: CSVGGGLYYGYTF
clone_size: .; j_call: TRBJ2-1; cdr3_length: 15; v_call: TRBV4-3; d_call: .; cdr3_nt: TGCGCCAGCAGCCAAGAGGGGGCCATATGGAATGAGCAGTTCTTC; cdr3_aa: CASSQEGAIWNEQFF
clone_size: few; j_call: TRBJ1-1; cdr3_length: 17; v_call: TRBV10-3; d_call: .; cdr3_nt: TGTGCCATCAGCCAGACCCGATCCCTCGGGACCGCCACTGAAGCTTTCTTT; cdr3_aa: CAISQTRSLGTATEAFF
clone_size: .; j_call: TRBJ1-5; cdr3_length: 15; v_call: TRBV5-1; d_call: TRBD1; cdr3_nt: TGCGCCAGCAGCTTGGAGGGGACAGACAATCAGCCCCAGCATTTT; cdr3_aa: CASSLEGTDNQPQHF
clone_size: .; j_call: TRBJ2-6; cdr3_length: 18; v_call: TRBV18; d_call: .; cdr3_nt: TGTGCCAGCTCACGAACAGGATTAAGGAGCTCTGGGGCCAACGTCCTGACTTTC; cdr3_aa: CASSRTGLRSSGANVLTF
clone_size: .; j_call: TRBJ2-7; cdr3_length: 15; v_call: TRBV5-4; d_call: TRBD2; cdr3_nt: TGTGCCAGCAGCACCCTAGCGGGGGCCGGCTACGAGCAGTACTTC; cdr3_aa: CASSTLAGAGYEQYF
clone_size: .; j_call: TRBJ1-1; cdr3_length: 13; v_call: TRBV27; d_call: .; cdr3_nt: TGTGCCAGCAGCTCCTGGGGGGGCACTGAAGCTTTCTTT; cdr3_aa: CASSSWGGTEAFF
clone_size: few; j_call: TRBJ2-2; cdr3_length: 15; v_call: TRBV19; d_call: TRBD1; cdr3_nt: TGTGCCAGTAGAACCGAGGGGGCGGGTACCGGGGAGCTGTTTTTT; cdr3_aa: CASRTEGAGTGELFF
clone_size: few; j_call: TRBJ2-7; cdr3_length: 14; v_call: TRBV28; d_call: .; cdr3_nt: TGTGCCAGCACCCTAGGGGGTAAAACCTACGAGCAGTACTTC; cdr3_aa: CASTLGGKTYEQYF
clone_size: .; j_call: TRBJ2-1; cdr3_length: 16; v_call: TRBV9; d_call: TRBD2; cdr3_nt: TGTGCCAGCAGCGCGCCCAAGACTAGCGGGAGCAGGGAGCAGTTCTTC; cdr3_aa: CASSAPKTSGSREQFF
clone_size: .; j_call: TRBJ1-1; cdr3_length: 15; v_call: TRBV18; d_call: .; cdr3_nt: TGTGCCAGCTCACCACAGAGCCGGCCGTACACTGAAGCTTTCTTT; cdr3_aa: CASSPQSRPYTEAFF
clone_size: few; j_call: TRBJ2-1; cdr3_length: 16; v_call: TRBV27; d_call: TRBD1; cdr3_nt: TGTGCCAGCAGTACCAGGACAGGGGGAAACTACAATGAGCAGTTCTTC; cdr3_aa: CASSTRTGGNYNEQFF
clone_size: .; j_call: TRBJ1-2; cdr3_length: 13; v_call: TRBV15; d_call: .; cdr3_nt: TGTGCCACCAGCAGAGACGGAATTTATGGCTACACCTTC; cdr3_aa: CATSRDGIYGYTF
clone_size: few; j_call: TRBJ1-2; cdr3_length: 11; v_call: TRBV20-1; d_call: .; cdr3_nt: TGCAGTGCTAGTGCCTTCCCGGGATTCACCTTC; cdr3_aa: CSASAFPGFTF
clone_size: few; j_call: TRBJ1-1; cdr3_length: 16; v_call: TRBV14; d_call: .; cdr3_nt: TGTGCCAGCAGCCAAGGGTTCCGTCTGAGGGACACTGAAGCTTTCTTT; cdr3_aa: CASSQGFRLRDTEAFF
clone_size: .; j_call: TRBJ2-5; cdr3_length: 16; v_call: TRBV7-8; d_call: .; cdr3_nt: TGTGCCAGCAGCCGCCTGGGTACTACTCCACAAGAGACCCAGTACTTC; cdr3_aa: CASSRLGTTPQETQYF
clone_size: .; j_call: TRBJ2-5; cdr3_length: 12; v_call: TRBV28; d_call: .; cdr3_nt: TGTGCCAGCCTAGCGCATGGAGAGACCCAGTACTTC; cdr3_aa: CASLAHGETQYF
clone_size: .; j_call: TRBJ2-3; cdr3_length: 15; v_call: TRBV5-1; d_call: .; cdr3_nt: TGCGCCAGCAGCTTGCCTTCAGGGACCACAGATACGCAGTATTTT; cdr3_aa: CASSLPSGTTDTQYF
clone_size: .; j_call: TRBJ1-3; cdr3_length: 14; v_call: TRBV30; d_call: .; cdr3_nt: TGTGCCTGGACAAAACTGAGCTCTGGAAACACCATATATTTT; cdr3_aa: CAWTKLSSGNTIYF
clone_size: .; j_call: TRBJ2-7; cdr3_length: 13; v_call: TRBV5-1; d_call: .; cdr3_nt: TGCGCCAGCAGCTTGGAAGCAACCTACGAGCAGTACTTC; cdr3_aa: CASSLEATYEQYF
clone_size: .; j_call: TRBJ2-5; cdr3_length: 14; v_call: TRBV10-3; d_call: .; cdr3_nt: TGTGCCATCAGTGGGGCCGGACAGTCGGAGACCCAGTACTTC; cdr3_aa: CAISGAGQSETQYF
clone_size: .; j_call: TRBJ1-1; cdr3_length: 15; v_call: TRBV4-1; d_call: .; cdr3_nt: TGCGCCAGCAGCCAGGATGTGAAGGGTGGACCTGAAGCTTTCTTT; cdr3_aa: CASSQDVKGGPEAFF
clone_size: .; j_call: TRBJ1-1; cdr3_length: 12; v_call: TRBV29-1; d_call: .; cdr3_nt: TGCAGCGTCGCCGCAGGTTCCGCTGAAGCTTTCTTT; cdr3_aa: CSVAAGSAEAFF
clone_size: .; j_call: TRBJ2-4; cdr3_length: 17; v_call: TRBV7-6; d_call: .; cdr3_nt: TGTGCCAGCAGCCGTGCCCCTGGTATGCAGGGCAAAAACATTCAGTACTTC; cdr3_aa: CASSRAPGMQGKNIQYF
clone_size: .; j_call: TRBJ2-7; cdr3_length: 11; v_call: TRBV6-5; d_call: .; cdr3_nt: TGTGCCAGCAGTTACTCGAGTGAGCAGTACTTC; cdr3_aa: CASSYSSEQYF
clone_size: .; j_call: TRBJ1-2; cdr3_length: 16; v_call: TRBV9; d_call: .; cdr3_nt: TGTGCCAGCAGCGTAGGCTCGGGGGGCAAGGTGGATGGCTACACCTTC; cdr3_aa: CASSVGSGGKVDGYTF
clone_size: few; j_call: TRBJ2-2; cdr3_length: 19; v_call: TRBV12-5; d_call: TRBD1; cdr3_nt: TGTGCTAGTGGTTACACCGTTGGACAGGCACTTCTCGGATCGGGGGAGCTGTTTTTT; cdr3_aa: CASGYTVGQALLGSGELFF
clone_size: .; j_call: TRBJ2-2; cdr3_length: 15; v_call: TRBV5-1; d_call: .; cdr3_nt: TGCGCCAGCAGCTTGGACACCCCTGGTACCGGGGAGCTGTTTTTT; cdr3_aa: CASSLDTPGTGELFF
clone_size: .; j_call: TRBJ1-2; cdr3_length: 14; v_call: TRBV11-2; d_call: .; cdr3_nt: TGTGCCAGCAGGAAACCGGCAGGGTCCTATGGCTACACCTTC; cdr3_aa: CASRKPAGSYGYTF
clone_size: few; j_call: TRBJ2-5; cdr3_length: 13; v_call: TRBV6-5; d_call: .; cdr3_nt: TGTGCCAGCAGTTACACCCTCCAAGAGACCCAGTACTTC; cdr3_aa: CASSYTLQETQYF
clone_size: few; j_call: TRBJ1-2; cdr3_length: 14; v_call: TRBV27; d_call: .; cdr3_nt: TGTGCCAGCTTTGACCCGGGACAAAGCTATGGCTACACCTTC; cdr3_aa: CASFDPGQSYGYTF
clone_size: many; j_call: TRBJ1-2; cdr3_length: 12; v_call: TRBV13; d_call: .; cdr3_nt: TGTGCCAGCAGCTACTCGGTGGGCGGCTACACCTTC; cdr3_aa: CASSYSVGGYTF
clone_size: few; j_call: TRBJ2-7; cdr3_length: 14; v_call: TRBV30; d_call: .; cdr3_nt: TGTGCCTGGAGTGTACAAGGAGGGATCTACGAGCAGTACTTC; cdr3_aa: CAWSVQGGIYEQYF
clone_size: few; j_call: TRBJ2-5; cdr3_length: 14; v_call: TRBV5-5; d_call: TRBD1; cdr3_nt: TGTGCCAGCAGCTTAGGGACAGGGGCAGGGACCCAGTACTTC; cdr3_aa: CASSLGTGAGTQYF
clone_size: few; j_call: TRBJ2-1; cdr3_length: 15; v_call: TRBV9; d_call: .; cdr3_nt: TGTGCCAGCAGCGCAGGGACCTGGTCGTACAATGAGCAGTTCTTC; cdr3_aa: CASSAGTWSYNEQFF
clone_size: .; j_call: TRBJ1-6; cdr3_length: 14; v_call: TRBV2; d_call: .; cdr3_nt: TGTGCCAGCAGATTGACAGGTTATAATTCACCCCTCCACTTT; cdr3_aa: CASRLTGYNSPLHF
clone_size: few; j_call: TRBJ2-7; cdr3_length: 13; v_call: TRBV5-5; d_call: .; cdr3_nt: TGTGCCAGCAGCACCCCCTCAGCGGACGAGCAGTACTTC; cdr3_aa: CASSTPSADEQYF
clone_size: few; j_call: TRBJ1-5; cdr3_length: 13; v_call: TRBV10-1; d_call: .; cdr3_nt: TGCGCCAGCAGTGCTGATGGAGGTCAGCCCCAGCATTTT; cdr3_aa: CASSADGGQPQHF
clone_size: few; j_call: TRBJ1-5; cdr3_length: 13; v_call: TRBV2; d_call: .; cdr3_nt: TGTGCCAGCAGTAACACAGGTCGACAGCCCCAGCATTTT; cdr3_aa: CASSNTGRQPQHF